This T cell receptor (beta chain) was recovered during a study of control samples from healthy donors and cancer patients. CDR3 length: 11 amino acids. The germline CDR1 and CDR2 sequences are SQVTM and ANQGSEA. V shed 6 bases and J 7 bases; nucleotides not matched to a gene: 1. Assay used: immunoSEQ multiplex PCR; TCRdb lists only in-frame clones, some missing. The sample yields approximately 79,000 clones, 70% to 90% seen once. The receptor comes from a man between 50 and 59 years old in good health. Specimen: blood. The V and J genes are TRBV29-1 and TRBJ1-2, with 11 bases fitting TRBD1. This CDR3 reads CSVGTGGGYTF. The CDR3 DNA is TGCAGCGTGGGGACAGGGGGTGGCTACACCTTC.